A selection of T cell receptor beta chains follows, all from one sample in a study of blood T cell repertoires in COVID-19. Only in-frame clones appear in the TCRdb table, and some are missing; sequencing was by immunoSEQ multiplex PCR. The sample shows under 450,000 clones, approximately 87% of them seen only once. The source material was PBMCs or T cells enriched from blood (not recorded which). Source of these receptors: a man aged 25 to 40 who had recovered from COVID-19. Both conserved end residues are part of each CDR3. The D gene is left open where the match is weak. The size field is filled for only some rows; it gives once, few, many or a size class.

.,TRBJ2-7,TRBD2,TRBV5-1,CASTVTPRAGGTYEQYF,TGCGCCAGCACCGTGACACCGAGGGCGGGGGGGACCTACGAGCAGTACTTC
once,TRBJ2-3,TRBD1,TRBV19,CASSPRQGAKDTQYF,TGTGCCAGTAGTCCCCGACAGGGGGCAAAAGATACGCAGTATTTT
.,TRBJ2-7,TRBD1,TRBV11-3,CASSLGQGVQYF,TGTGCCAGCAGCTTAGGACAGGGAGTGCAGTACTTC
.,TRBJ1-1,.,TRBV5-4,CASSVAASTGPLRNTEAFF,TGTGCCAGCAGCGTCGCTGCCTCAACAGGGCCATTAAGGAACACTGAAGCTTTCTTT
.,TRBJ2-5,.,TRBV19,CASSSRQDRARETQYF,TGTGCCAGTAGTTCTCGACAGGATAGGGCACGGGAGACCCAGTACTTC
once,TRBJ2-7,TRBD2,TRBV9,CASSPGLAGVYEQYF,TGTGCCAGCAGCCCCGGACTAGCGGGGGTTTACGAGCAGTACTTC
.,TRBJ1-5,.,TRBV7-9,CASSSDTGYQPQHF,TGTGCCAGCAGCTCCGATACAGGGTATCAGCCCCAGCATTTT
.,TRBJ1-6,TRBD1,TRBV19,CASSLGTGGDSPLHF,TGTGCCAGTAGTTTGGGGACAGGGGGCGATTCACCCCTCCACTTT
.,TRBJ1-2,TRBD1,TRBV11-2,CASSTRQGRLANHGYTF,TGTGCCAGCAGCACCCGACAGGGACGATTGGCGAATCATGGCTACACCTTC
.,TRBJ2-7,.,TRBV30,CAWSVFVGGPSSYEQYF,TGTGCCTGGAGTGTCTTTGTAGGTGGTCCTAGCTCCTACGAGCAGTACTTC
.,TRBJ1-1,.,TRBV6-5,CASCSFADTEAFF,TGTGCCAGCTGCTCCTTCGCGGACACTGAAGCTTTCTTT
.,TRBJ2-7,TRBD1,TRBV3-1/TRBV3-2,CASSQGQGFHEQYF,TGTGCCAGCAGCCAGGGACAGGGGTTCCACGAGCAGTACTTC
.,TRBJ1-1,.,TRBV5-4,CASSWFRGQDTEAFF,TGTGCCAGCAGCTGGTTCCGGGGACAAGACACTGAAGCTTTCTTT
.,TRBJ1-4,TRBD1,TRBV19,CASSTHRGSLNEKLFF,TGTGCCAGTAGTACCCACAGGGGCTCCCTTAATGAAAAACTGTTTTTT
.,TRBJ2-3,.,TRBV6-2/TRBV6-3,CASSYGGGASTDTQYF,TGTGCCAGCAGTTACGGTGGGGGGGCTAGCACAGATACGCAGTATTTT
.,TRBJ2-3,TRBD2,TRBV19,CASSLAGLAGGASTDTQYF,TGTGCCAGTAGCCTAGCAGGACTAGCGGGGGGCGCATCGACAGATACGCAGTATTTT
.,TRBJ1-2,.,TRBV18,CASSPDRNYGYTF,TGTGCCAGCTCACCTGACAGAAACTATGGCTACACCTTC
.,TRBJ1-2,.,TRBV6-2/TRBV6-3,CASSQAPYGYTF,TGTGCCAGCAGCCAAGCCCCCTATGGCTACACCTTC
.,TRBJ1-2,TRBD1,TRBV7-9,CASSLTGANGYTF,TGTGCCAGCAGCTTAACAGGGGCTAATGGCTACACCTTC
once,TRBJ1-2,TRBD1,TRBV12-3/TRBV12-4,CASASRGSYGYTF,TGTGCCAGCGCCTCCAGGGGGAGCTATGGCTACACCTTC
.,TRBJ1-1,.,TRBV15,CATSFRSGSNTEAFF,TGTGCCACCAGCTTTCGCTCGGGATCAAACACTGAAGCTTTCTTT
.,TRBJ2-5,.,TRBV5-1,CASSPGTTQETQYF,TGCGCCAGCAGCCCCGGGACAACCCAAGAGACCCAGTACTTC
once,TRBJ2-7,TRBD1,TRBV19,CASSTYRGVEQYF,TGTGCCAGTAGTACATACAGGGGTGTCGAGCAGTACTTC
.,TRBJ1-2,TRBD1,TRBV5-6,CASIHRDRGRNYGYTF,TGTGCCAGCATCCACCGGGACAGGGGGCGGAACTATGGCTACACCTTC
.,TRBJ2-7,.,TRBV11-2,CASSLAAGSSYEQYF,TGTGCCAGCAGCTTAGCGGCCGGGTCCTCCTACGAGCAGTACTTC
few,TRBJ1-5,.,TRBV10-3,CAISDNREPQHF,TGTGCCATCAGTGATAATCGTGAGCCCCAGCATTTT
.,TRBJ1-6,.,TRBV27,CASSFGYSSYNSPLHF,TGTGCCAGCAGTTTCGGGTATTCCTCCTATAATTCACCCCTCCACTTT
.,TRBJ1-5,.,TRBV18,CASSPGASQPQHF,TGTGCCAGCTCACCAGGGGCCTCTCAGCCCCAGCATTTT
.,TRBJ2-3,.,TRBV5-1,CASSLSGFSTDTQYF,TGCGCCAGCAGCTTATCAGGGTTTAGCACAGATACGCAGTATTTT
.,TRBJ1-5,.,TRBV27,CASSRYQGNHQPQHF,TGTGCCAGCAGTCGATATCAGGGAAATCATCAGCCCCAGCATTTT
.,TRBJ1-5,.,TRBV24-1,CATSDLAQGQHF,TGTGCCACCAGTGATTTGGCACAGGGCCAGCATTTT
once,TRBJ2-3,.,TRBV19,CASSQGTDTQYF,TGTGCCAGTAGCCAGGGCACAGATACGCAGTATTTT
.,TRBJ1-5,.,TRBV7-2,CASSYYEGNQPQHF,TGTGCCAGCAGCTACTACGAGGGCAATCAGCCCCAGCATTTT
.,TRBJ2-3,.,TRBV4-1,CASSQGRGGGPDTQYF,TGCGCCAGCAGCCAAGGGAGAGGGGGGGGCCCAGATACGCAGTATTTT
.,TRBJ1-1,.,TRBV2,CASSVPRGGNTEAFF,TGTGCCAGCAGTGTACCACGGGGGGGGAACACTGAAGCTTTCTTT
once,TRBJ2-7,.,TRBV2,CASSGGAYEQYF,TGTGCCAGCAGTGGGGGGGCCTACGAGCAGTACTTC
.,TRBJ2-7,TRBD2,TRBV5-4,CASSGGGRTYEQYF,TGTGCCAGCTCCGGGGGGGGGAGAACCTACGAGCAGTACTTC
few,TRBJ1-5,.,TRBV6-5,CASTKEALNQPQHF,TGTGCCAGCACAAAAGAGGCTCTCAATCAGCCCCAGCATTTT
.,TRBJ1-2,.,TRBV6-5,CASRLRDYYGYTF,TGTGCCAGCAGACTCCGGGACTACTATGGCTACACCTTC
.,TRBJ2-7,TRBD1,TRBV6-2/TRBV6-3,CASSGTGGEQYF,TGTGCCAGCAGTGGGACAGGGGGGGAGCAGTACTTC
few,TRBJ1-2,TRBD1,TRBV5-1,CASSSSTGGSYGYTF,TGCGCCAGCAGCTCATCGACAGGGGGCAGCTATGGCTACACCTTC
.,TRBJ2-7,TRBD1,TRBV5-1,CASSPGTEDEQYF,TGCGCCAGCAGCCCCGGGACAGAGGACGAGCAGTACTTC
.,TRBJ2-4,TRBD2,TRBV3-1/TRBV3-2,CASSPIAGGLAKNIQYF,TGTGCCAGCAGCCCCATAGCGGGGGGCTTAGCCAAAAACATTCAGTACTTC
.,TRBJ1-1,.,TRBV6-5,CASSRGGNTEAFF,TGTGCCAGCAGTAGAGGGGGGAACACTGAAGCTTTCTTT
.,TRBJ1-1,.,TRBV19,CATLGMNTEAFF,TGTGCCACCTTGGGCATGAACACTGAAGCTTTCTTT